The T cell receptor (beta chain) under discussion was sequenced for a study of T-cell reconstitution after alpha-beta-depleted transplantation in children. A remark on this clonotype: Antigen specificity is unknown.

Between the trimmed V and J ends, which lost 5 bases and 2 bases, there was a span of 13 bases. The CDR3 consists of 14 residues. The TCRbeta library incorporated unique molecular identifiers. One entry per CDR3 protein results from TCRdb running MiXCR on the PCR reads. Among some 300,000 distinct CDR3 sequences, about 7.3% were seen once, and the ten largest hold 9.1%. Study-wide results and caveats: T-cell numbers and diversity, one year after transplant, stemmed largely from T cells that were newly produced.

The material sequenced was peripheral blood, taken 360 days after TCRalphabeta/CD19-depleted stem cell transplant. This chain joins TRBV7-1 and TRBJ2-7, with no clear D. TRBV7-1 is assigned to the ORF class and has an uncertain function. The sequence was obtained from a female patient aged 2-10 years who had a stem cell transplant for Fanconi anemia, so the T cells may come from the graft donor. The CDR3 sequence: CASSTWEFPYEQYV. CDR3 DNA sequence: TGTGCCAGCAGCACGTGGGAATTCCCCTACGAGCAGTACGTC.